Presented here are 9 T cell receptor beta chains from one specimen sequenced in a study of blood T cell repertoires in COVID-19. This table comes from immunoSEQ multiplex PCR, and its TCRdb copy is limited to in-frame clones, with some not included. The sample lists 150,000 or so clones, 75% to 90% occurring once. Source material: peripheral blood. These receptors all stem from a man between 18 and 35 years old with COVID-19, enrolled during active disease.

This clone was seen a handful of times. J is TRBJ2-1 and V is TRBV10-1; 9 bases are shared with TRBD2. Looked up from germline, CDR1 is WNHNN and CDR2 is SYGVQD (reference sequence). With 4 bases clipped from V and 10 bases from J, the junction kept 5 bases outside the gene matches. The CDR3 has 13 residues. CDR3 in amino acids: CASSALAGVEQFF. The CDR3 DNA follows: TGCGCCAGCAGTGCCTTAGCGGGAGTGGAGCAGTTCTTC.

This clone was seen only once. This chain connects TRBV15 to TRBJ2-5, with D perhaps TRBD2 (6 bases). This CDR3 region has 16 residues. Between the trimmed V and J ends, which lost 3 bases and 2 bases, there was a span of 16 bases. The V gene's germline CDR1 is LNHNV and CDR2 YYDKDF (reference sequence). The CDR3 spells CATSSPRREPQETQYF. As DNA, the CDR3 is TGTGCCACCAGCAGCCCCAGGAGGGAACCTCAAGAGACCCAGTACTTC.

The V call is TRBV11-3, the J call TRBJ2-2; 7 nucleotides line up with TRBD2. Germline trimming cut 5 bases from V and 2 bases from J; bases unmatched to any gene: 5. CDR1 and CDR2 from the germline V gene are SGHNT and YENEEA. This CDR3 comprises 15 residues. The CDR3 region is CASSPRDYNTGELFF. For the CDR3, the DNA is TGTGCCAGCAGCCCCCGGGACTATAACACCGGGGAGCTGTTTTTT.

This rearrangement joins TRBV6-5 to TRBJ1-3; D unclear. Trimming took off 7 bases at V and 0 bases at J, with 13 bases between the two ends. This CDR3 contains 15 residues. Per germline, CDR1 MNHEY and CDR2 SVGAGI. CDR3 sequence: CASTVRVFSGNTIYF. Written as DNA, the CDR3 is TGTGCCAGCACCGTGCGGGTGTTCTCTGGAAACACCATATATTTT.

This clone has only one observation. The chain carries TRBV6-2 or TRBV6-3 and TRBJ2-1, with a tentative D call TRBD2 (6 bases). Trimming removed 6 bases at V and 9 bases at J, with 15 bases between. Germline lookup yields CDR1 MNHEY and CDR2 SVGEGT. CDR3 size: 13 residues. CDR3 nucleotide sequence: TGTGCCAGCAGCCAGGACTGGGAGGTTGAGCAGTTCTTC. Protein product: CASSQDWEVEQFF.

The V and J genes are TRBV2 and TRBJ1-2; 9 nucleotides match TRBD1. Per the germline V gene, CDR1 is SNHLY and CDR2 is FYNNEI. The CDR3 has 17 amino acids. The V segment lost 8 bases and the J segment 4 bases; nucleotides outside the gene matches: 17. The CDR3 loop reads CASLITTGGNSIYGYTF. CDR3 nucleotide sequence: TGTGCCAGCCTTATTACGACAGGGGGAAACTCTATCTATGGCTACACCTTC.

The J gene is TRBJ2-1, the V gene TRBV7-9, with D unclear. CDR1 is SEHNR, CDR2 FQNEAQ, per germline (reference sequence). Trimming took off 4 bases at V and 4 bases at J, with 11 bases between the two ends. The CDR3 sequence is 14 residues long. The CDR3 bases are TGTGCCAGCAGCTACCGGCTGACTTACAATGAGCAGTTCTTC. Amino acid sequence: CASSYRLTYNEQFF.

The rearrangement links TRBV19 to TRBJ2-7, with 7 bases matching TRBD2. V gave up 3 bases and J gave up 4 bases; unmatched junction bases: 12. The germline V gene encodes CDR1 LNHDA and CDR2 SQIVND (reference sequence). This CDR3 has 16 residues. CDR3 nucleotide sequence: TGTGCCAGTAGTATGGGGCCTAGCGGAGAGGGTTACGAGCAGTACTTC. Its protein product is CASSMGPSGEGYEQYF.

The chain couples TRBV28 to TRBJ2-5, with TRBD1 identical over 8 bases. The trim removed 2 bases at V and 4 bases at J, leaving 6 bases unmatched. CDR1 and CDR2 from the germline V gene are MDHEN and SYDVKM. This CDR3 spans 15 amino acids. DNA of the CDR3: TGTGCCAGCAGTTTAGAGACAGGGGCAGGAGAGACCCAGTACTTC. It yields the protein CASSLETGAGETQYF.